The clone carrying this T cell receptor (beta chain) was counted many times. Its target is not known. The entry originates in a study of CD8 T cells in ankylosing spondylitis. Findings and caveats of the study: Peripheral blood samples showed relatively rare disease-linked clones, and these clones were CD8+. Reported data indicate significant enrichment of disease-linked clones within matched ankylosing spondylitis synovial fluid.

MiXCR, applied by TCRdb to the 5' RACE reads, yields one record per CDR3 protein. The sample holds roughly 250,000 distinct CDR3 sequences, around 9.1% seen once. Sequences were obtained from blood, either unsorted or a sorted T cell fraction (not recorded which). The receptor was isolated from a male donor with ankylosing spondylitis or in good health (not recorded which).

The CDR3 coding sequence is TGCAGTGCTAGGTCGGGACCCTCCTACGAGCAGTACTTC. This encodes CSARSGPSYEQYF. The V gene is TRBV20-1, the J gene TRBJ2-7; D is tentatively TRBD1 or TRBD2 (5 bases each). The CDR3 extends over 13 amino acids. From germline, CDR1 is DFQATT and CDR2 SNEGSKA (reference sequence). Between the trimmed V and J ends, which lost 3 bases and 0 bases, there was a span of 9 bases.